This T cell receptor beta chain is from a study of cytomegalovirus exposure and HLA in healthy donors. Findings of the study overall: Several top significant clusters appeared, in a later analysis, to be linked to common viral pathogens. The study flagged around 150 TCR beta chains as cytomegalovirus-associated.

Amplification used 60 Vbeta primers and 13 Jbeta primers. Some clones are missing from TCRdb's copy, which holds only in-frame ones; the method was immunoSEQ multiplex PCR. The table records 250,000 to 350,000 clones, roughly 90% of them present only once. As concerns this clone: The antigen remains undetermined.

J lost 3 bases, V lost 5 bases, and 6 bases had no gene match. This CDR3 region has 16 residues. Germline CDR1 is MGHRA and CDR2 is YSYEKL. The sequence derives from a woman aged 18-29 years in good health and CMV-seronegative. The sequencing input was PBMCs. This sequence joins TRBV4-1 and TRBJ2-2; 10 bases align to TRBD2. In DNA, the CDR3 is TGCGCCAGCAGCGAGCGGACTAGCGGTTACACCGGGGAGCTGTTTTTT. This gives the protein CASSERTSGYTGELFF.